What follows are 18 T cell receptor beta chains derived from one specimen sequenced in a study of blood T cell repertoires in COVID-19 (dated by TCRdb to the early 2020s). Library preparation used the immunoSEQ multiplex PCR assay. TCRdb took over this immuneACCESS table, retaining in-frame rearrangements with V and J assigned. Such tables are incomplete; in checked studies, under half of the missing clones stem from an unresolved V gene, and the remainder is unexplained. In this sample the table shows about 250,000 clones, approximately 90% of which occur a single time. The leading ten clones occupy more than 5% of the sample. The sample taken for sequencing was PBMCs or T cells enriched from blood (not recorded which). These receptor sequences come from a woman aged 30 to 39 with acute COVID-19.

This chain connects TRBV15 to TRBJ2-5; D is possibly TRBD2 (5 bases). This CDR3 has 15 amino acids. Germline V gives CDR1 LNHNV, CDR2 YYDKDF (reference sequence). Trimming removed 3 bases from V and 5 bases from J, with 16 bases in between. The CDR3: CATSREGRVSETQYF. CDR3 coding DNA: TGTGCCACCAGCAGGGAAGGGCGGGTCAGCGAGACCCAGTACTTC.

This chain links TRBV25-1 with TRBJ1-5; 8 bases agree with TRBD1. The CDR3 totals 12 residues. Looked up from germline, CDR1 is MGHDK and CDR2 is SYGVNS. With 8 bases clipped from V and 7 bases from J, the junction kept 4 bases outside the gene matches. In DNA form, the CDR3 reads TGTGCCAGCGGACAGGGCAGCCAGCCCCAGCATTTT. Residues: CASGQGSQPQHF. Full variable domain (remainder filled in from reference TRBV25-1 and TRBJ1-5): EADIYQTPRYLVIGTGKKITLECSQTMGHDKMYWYQQDPGMELHLIHYSYGVNSTEKGDLSSESTVSRIRTEHFPLTLESARPSHTSQYLCASGQGSQPQHFGDGTRLSIL.

This clone was observed a single time. This chain links TRBV9 with TRBJ1-1; D unresolved. Germline CDR1 reads SGDLS; CDR2 reads YYNGEE. Trimming took 0 bases from V and 3 from J, leaving 9 bases between them. CDR3 size: 14 residues. The CDR3 here is CASSVEGRHTEAFF. In nucleotides, the CDR3 is TGTGCCAGCAGCGTAGAAGGCAGGCACACTGAAGCTTTCTTT.

The chain has TRBV3-1 (or the pseudogene TRBV3-2) and TRBJ2-3, with TRBD2 matching 11 bases. The CDR3 runs 18 residues. CDR1 LGHDT and CDR2 YNNKEL come from the germline V gene (reference sequence). After removal of 3 bases from V and 2 bases from J, the junction contained 10 bases not matched to a gene. The CDR3 DNA follows: TGTGCCAGCAGCCAGAAGGGAACTAGCGGGAGCCTCACAGATACGCAGTATTTT. This encodes CASSQKGTSGSLTDTQYF.

This chain uses TRBV19 with TRBJ1-1; D unclear. Germline V gene lookup returns CDR1 LNHDA and CDR2 SQIVND (reference sequence). This CDR3 has 14 amino acids. The V end was cut by 4 bases, the J end by 4 bases, with 13 bases between. CDR3 residues: CASSSVPRSTEAFF. CDR3 sequence (DNA): TGTGCCAGTAGTAGCGTCCCTCGGAGCACTGAAGCTTTCTTT.

The rearrangement links TRBV7-9 to TRBJ1-3; 9 bases match TRBD1. The CDR3 sequence is 15 residues long. Germline CDR1 is SEHNR and CDR2 is FQNEAQ (reference sequence). V was pared by 5 bases and J by 9 bases, with 11 bases of the junction left unmatched. The CDR3, as DNA: TGTGCCAGCAGCCCATCCCGGGACAGGGAGGCCACCATATATTTT. It yields the protein CASSPSRDREATIYF. The full variable domain, in which reference TRBV7-9 and TRBJ1-3 provide the parts outside the CDR3, is DTGVSQNPRHKITKRGQNVTFRCDPISEHNRLYWYRQTLGQGPEFLTYFQNEAQLEKSRLLSDRFSAERPKGSFSTLEIQRTEQGDSAMYLCASSPSRDREATIYFGEGSWLTVV.

The rearrangement links TRBV7-9 to TRBJ1-3; D is undetermined. The germline CDR1 and CDR2 sequences are SEHNR and FQNEAQ (reference sequence). The CDR3 is made up of 15 amino acids. V shed 1 base and J shed 4 bases, with 11 bases lying between them. As DNA, the CDR3 is TGTGCCAGCAGCTTAGGCGGGCTCGCGGGAAACACCATATATTTT. This translates into CASSLGGLAGNTIYF.

The J gene is TRBJ1-3, the V gene TRBV6-5, with TRBD1 identical over 7 bases. Germline lookup yields CDR1 MNHEY and CDR2 SVGAGI. The CDR3 length is 14 residues. V lost 9 bases and J lost 3; bases outside the gene matches: 8. In DNA, the CDR3 is TGTGCCAGTACTAAGACAGGGCTTGGAAACACCATATATTTT. Amino acids: CASTKTGLGNTIYF.

The gene calls are TRBV14 and TRBJ2-5; 10 bases align to TRBD2. The germline V gene has CDR1 SGHDN and CDR2 FVKESK. Trimming took 6 bases from V and 5 from J; bases not matched to a gene: 12. The CDR3 length is 16 residues. The CDR3 DNA reads TGTGCCAGCAGGAGCTACCGAGCGGGGGGGACGGAGACCCAGTACTTC. Protein sequence: CASRSYRAGGTETQYF.

This clone was picked up one time. The rearrangement uses TRBV10-3 and TRBJ2-2; D perhaps matches TRBD1 (5 bases). Germline V CDR1 and CDR2: ENHRY, SYGVKD. There are 11 residues in the CDR3. With 7 bases removed from V and 8 bases from J, the gap between germline ends came to 8 bases. CDR3 nucleotide sequence: TGTGCCATCACCCCAGGGGGGGAGCTGTTTTTT. This gives the protein CAITPGGELFF.

V usage is TRBV19 and J usage is TRBJ1-2; 9 nucleotides align to TRBD1. Trimming at V came to 5 bases and at J to 6 bases, leaving 10 bases not matched to a gene. Germline V gene sequence: CDR1 LNHDA, CDR2 SQIVND (reference sequence). This CDR3 is built from 15 residues. CDR3 amino acids: CASSPGTGSRDGYTF. The CDR3 nucleotides are TGTGCCAGTAGTCCGGGGACAGGGTCTAGGGATGGCTACACCTTC.

The J gene is TRBJ1-1, the V gene TRBV10-3, with 12 bases lining up with TRBD1. Unmatched junction bases numbered 7, after V lost 7 bases and J lost 1 base. CDR1 and CDR2 from the germline V gene are ENHRY and SYGVKD. The CDR3 runs to 16 residues. The CDR3 DNA is TGTGCCATCAAGAGGGGGGACAGGGGGCCGAACACTGAAGCTTTCTTT. As protein: CAIKRGDRGPNTEAFF.

This chain joins TRBV27 and TRBJ1-1; 9 positions agree with TRBD1. The V and J ends lost 5 bases and 11 bases, in that order; junction bases with no gene match: 9. Germline lookup yields CDR1 MNHEY and CDR2 SMNVEV (reference sequence). This CDR3 has 13 residues. CDR3 sequence (DNA): TGTGCCAGCAGTGTCACAGGGGGCAGTTTGGCTTTCTTT. Its protein product is CASSVTGGSLAFF.

This chain connects TRBV2 to TRBJ2-3; D unclear. In germline, CDR1 is SNHLY, CDR2 FYNNEI. V dropped 5 bases and J dropped 3 bases, with 9 bases sitting between them. This CDR3 comprises 13 residues. The DNA of the CDR3 is TGTGCCAGCAGTATTAGCCCGACAGATACGCAGTATTTT. It yields the protein CASSISPTDTQYF.

This clone occurred once. J is TRBJ1-4 and V is TRBV19; D is possibly TRBD1 (5 bases). V was clipped by 7 bases and J by 6 bases, with 18 bases between them. Germline CDR1 is LNHDA and CDR2 is SQIVND (reference sequence). The CDR3 length is 15 residues. The CDR3 spells CASTSVGGFYEKLFF. The CDR3 nucleotides are TGTGCCAGTACCTCGGTGGGGGGGTTTTATGAAAAACTGTTTTTT.

The genes are TRBV4-2 and TRBJ2-3, with a possible D match to TRBD2 (5 bases). The CDR3 runs 17 residues. Germline CDR1 and CDR2: LGHNA and YNFKEQ. Trimming took 0 bases from V and 6 from J, leaving 19 bases between them. The CDR3 region has the DNA TGTGCCAGCAGCCAAGATACGGACTCCCACCCCCGCGATACGCAGTATTTT. This sequence encodes CASSQDTDSHPRDTQYF.

This clone was seen more than once but under ten times. The chain recombines TRBV28 with TRBJ1-1; D not resolved. CDR3 length equals 12 residues. Trimming removed 2 bases from V and 6 bases from J, with 7 bases in between. Germline CDR1 MDHEN, CDR2 SYDVKM. This CDR3 is CASSLRGAEAFF. Here the CDR3 DNA reads TGTGCCAGCAGTTTACGAGGCGCTGAAGCTTTCTTT.

The genes are TRBV7-9 and TRBJ2-7; 8 bases agree with TRBD1. Germline V lookup: CDR1 SEHNR, CDR2 FQNEAQ (reference sequence). The V gene end was trimmed by 5 bases and the J gene end by 3 bases; junction bases not matched to a gene: 9. This CDR3 has 15 amino acids. CDR3 sequence: CASSPGQGRFYEQYF. Written as DNA, the CDR3 is TGTGCCAGCAGCCCTGGACAGGGCAGGTTCTACGAGCAGTACTTC.